The 25 T cell receptor beta chains listed next were all sequenced from one sample in a study of graft-versus-host responses after intestinal transplantation. The antigens of these receptors remain unknown. The data were produced by immunoSEQ multiplex PCR, yet TCRdb's version contains in-frame clones alone and is incomplete. The sample contains more than 100,000 clones, 90% to 95% of which appear only once. The material sequenced was unstimulated CD8+ T cells sorted from spleen or lymph node cells, taken before intestinal transplant. The source of these receptors is a human donor who received an intestinal transplant.

The genes are TRBV5-6 and TRBJ1-2; 7 bases are shared with TRBD1. The V and J ends lost 0 bases and 4 bases, in that order; junction bases with no gene match: 6. The CDR3 is made up of 15 amino acids. Germline V gene sequence: CDR1 SGHDT, CDR2 YYEEEE. The CDR3 region is CASSLGTGSLYGYTF. The CDR3 bases are TGTGCCAGCAGCTTGGGGACAGGATCCCTCTATGGCTACACCTTC.

The chain combines TRBV14 with TRBJ2-7; D gene uncertain. The germline V and J ends were trimmed by 1 base and 5 bases, with 6 bases remaining between them. The CDR3 length is 12 residues. Germline CDR1 SGHDN, CDR2 FVKESK. CDR3 region: CASSQVFHEQYF. The CDR3 nucleotides read TGTGCCAGCAGCCAAGTCTTTCACGAGCAGTACTTC.

CDR3 protein: CAIIGWGPEGGYTF. Here the CDR3 DNA reads TGTGCCATCATCGGTTGGGGGCCGGAGGGTGGCTACACCTTC. The gene calls are TRBV19 and TRBJ1-2; TRBD1 might be the D (6 bases). The ends were cut back, 10 bases at V and 7 bases at J, with 22 bases in the middle. The CDR3 totals 14 residues. Germline V gene data show CDR1 as LNHDA and CDR2 as SQIVND (reference sequence).

This sequence joins TRBV6-6 and TRBJ1-1, with D perhaps matching TRBD1 (6 bases). From germline, CDR1 is MNHNY and CDR2 SVGAGI (reference sequence). The V and J ends lost 0 bases and 8 bases respectively, with 7 bases between them. The CDR3 totals 12 residues. CDR3 sequence: CASSYSGGEAFF. DNA of the CDR3: TGTGCCAGCAGTTACTCCGGGGGCGAAGCTTTCTTT.

The chain links TRBV6-4 to TRBJ2-4, with D perhaps assigned TRBD1 or TRBD2 (5 bases each). CDR1 and CDR2 from the germline V gene are MRHNA and SNTAGT. Trimming took 6 bases from V and 1 from J, leaving 13 bases between them. This CDR3 spans 15 amino acids. CDR3 residues: CASREDNTAKNIQYF. In DNA, the CDR3 is TGTGCCAGCAGGGAGGACAATACGGCCAAAAACATTCAGTACTTC.

The chain joins TRBV4-1 to TRBJ2-7, with D unresolved. V was cut by 1 base and J by 0 bases, with 7 bases left in between. This CDR3 comprises 14 residues. Germline V CDR1 and CDR2: MGHRA, YSYEKL. CDR3 region: CASSQVPSSYEQYF. In nucleotides, the CDR3 is TGCGCCAGCAGCCAAGTACCCTCCTCCTACGAGCAGTACTTC.

This chain uses TRBV6-6 with TRBJ1-2; no firm D call. The germline V and J ends were trimmed by 0 bases and 6 bases, with 11 bases remaining between them. There are 14 residues in the CDR3. The V gene's germline CDR1 is MNHNY and CDR2 SVGAGI (reference sequence). Here the CDR3 reads CASSYSSSYDGYTF. CDR3 coding DNA: TGTGCCAGCAGTTACTCGTCCTCATATGATGGCTACACCTTC.

The V call is TRBV7-2, the J call TRBJ2-7; TRBD1 agrees at 12 bases. The CDR3 totals 16 residues. After removal of 2 bases from V and 3 bases from J, the junction contained 5 bases not matched to a gene. In germline, CDR1 is SGHTA, CDR2 FQGNSA. The CDR3 spells CASSLNGTGGFYEQYF. DNA of the CDR3: TGTGCCAGCAGCTTAAACGGGACAGGGGGCTTCTACGAGCAGTACTTC.

V usage is TRBV7-3 and J usage is TRBJ2-5, with 7 bases lining up with TRBD2. Losses at the gene ends were 2 bases for V and 5 bases for J; bases not matched to a gene: 8. CDR1 and CDR2 from the germline V gene are SGHTA and FQGTGA. The CDR3 runs 15 residues. This CDR3 is CASSLSGGSGETQYF. The DNA for the CDR3 is TGTGCCAGCAGCTTATCGGGCGGGAGTGGGGAGACCCAGTACTTC.

The chain has TRBV6-5 and TRBJ2-7; D gene unclear. The ends were cut back, 3 bases at V and 5 bases at J, with 17 bases in the middle. Per the germline V gene, CDR1 is MNHEY and CDR2 is SVGAGI. The CDR3 totals 15 residues. CDR3: CASSYPRQITDEQYF. CDR3 DNA: TGTGCCAGCAGTTATCCACGCCAGATAACTGACGAGCAGTACTTC.

Note on this clone: At one boundary the junction diverges from the germline segment, which might be a read error. V and J are TRBV28 and TRBJ1-6; no clear D. This CDR3 spans 14 amino acids. CDR1 MDHEN and CDR2 SYDVKM come from the germline V gene. CDR3 sequence reads: CASSFSSSNSPLHF. The CDR3, as DNA: TGTGCCAGCAGTTTTAGTTCCTCTAATTCACCCCTCCACTTT.

The V call is TRBV28, the J call TRBJ2-7; TRBD2 aligns across 7 bases. This CDR3 comprises 13 residues. V was clipped by 6 bases and J by 6 bases; unmatched bases: 8. Germline CDR1 MDHEN, CDR2 SYDVKM. CDR3 nucleotide sequence: TGTGCCAGCAGAGGACTAGAGAGGAGCGAGCAGTACTTC. Its translation is CASRGLERSEQYF.

This clone has a handful of counts. V is TRBV15 and J is TRBJ1-5; the match to TRBD1 covers 7 bases. Looked up from germline, CDR1 is LNHNV and CDR2 is YYDKDF (reference sequence). This CDR3 has 16 amino acids. V dropped 5 bases and J dropped 7; count of bases not matched to a gene: 14. The CDR3: CATSQGVTGGGQPQHF. Here the CDR3 DNA reads TGTGCCACCAGCCAGGGGGTAACGGGGGGTGGGCAGCCCCAGCATTTT.

This rearrangement joins TRBV28 to TRBJ2-6; D not certain. Germline CDR1 is MDHEN and CDR2 is SYDVKM. The V end was cut by 4 bases, the J end by 0 bases, with 19 bases between. The CDR3 consists of 19 residues. For the CDR3, the DNA is TGTGCCAGCAGTTCAGTAGGCCGATCACCCAGCTCTGGGGCCAACGTCCTGACTTTC. This codes for CASSSVGRSPSSGANVLTF.

V usage is TRBV19 and J usage is TRBJ2-1; 7 bases are shared with TRBD2. The germline CDR1 and CDR2 sequences are LNHDA and SQIVND (reference sequence). The CDR3 is 13 residues long. J lost 3 bases, V lost 6 bases, and 2 bases had no gene match. Written as DNA, the CDR3 is TGTGCCAGTAGGGTAGCGGGCTACAATGAGCAGTTCTTC. It codes for CASRVAGYNEQFF.

V gene TRBV11-2 combines with J gene TRBJ1-4, with 7 bases matching TRBD1. Germline V gene lookup returns CDR1 SGHAT and CDR2 FQNNGV. The junction had 6 bases not matched to a gene; V was cut back by 0 bases and J by 5 bases. CDR3 size: 16 residues. CDR3 nucleotide sequence: TGTGCCAGCAGCTTAGACGCAGGGGGAGGGAATGAAAAACTGTTTTTT. Its protein is CASSLDAGGGNEKLFF.

The CDR3 sequence: CASSLLANQPQHF. The DNA of the CDR3 is TGTGCCAGCAGTTTATTAGCCAATCAGCCCCAGCATTTT. V gene TRBV28 combines with J gene TRBJ1-5, with D uncertain. Trimming took 1 base from V and 3 from J, leaving 4 bases between them. Germline V gene sequence: CDR1 MDHEN, CDR2 SYDVKM. This CDR3 is built from 13 residues.

This clone has only one observation. The CDR3 DNA sequence: TGTGCCAGCAGCTTAGGCACAGATACGCAGTATTTT. This sequence encodes CASSLGTDTQYF. The chain recombines TRBV7-6 with TRBJ2-3, with D unresolved. CDR1 is SGHVS, CDR2 FNYEAQ, per germline. CDR3 length: 12 amino acids. V was cut by 1 base and J by 1 base, with 0 bases left in between.

Regarding this clone: One junction end disagrees with the germline gene, perhaps due to a read error. Other DNA sequences in the sample encode the same CDR3. The chain uses TRBV12-5 and TRBJ2-7; D may match TRBD1 or TRBD2 (5 bases each). CDR1 and CDR2 from the germline V gene are LGHNT and FRNRAP. The CDR3 has 16 amino acids. The CDR3 nucleotides are TGTGCTAGTGGGTTGGTATTCCGTGTAGATCGGGACGGCGGCGACTTC. Translated: CASGLVFRVDRDGGDF.

The rearrangement uses TRBV4-2 and TRBJ2-7, with D maybe TRBD2 (6 bases). The V end lost 3 bases, the J end lost 0 bases, and 9 bases lay between the germline ends. Looked up from germline, CDR1 is LGHNA and CDR2 is YNFKEQ. CDR3 length: 14 amino acids. CDR3 bases: TGTGCCAGCAGCCAGGGAGGCCTCTCCTACGAGCAGTACTTC. It encodes CASSQGGLSYEQYF.

This chain links TRBV5-7 with TRBJ1-1; D gene ambiguous. TRBV5-7 has ORF status, its function being uncertain. There are 13 residues in the CDR3. V shed 6 bases and J shed 1 base, with 10 bases lying between them. The CDR3 reads CASTRARNTEAFF. For the CDR3, the DNA is TGTGCCAGCACCCGGGCCCGGAACACTGAAGCTTTCTTT.

V is TRBV15 and J is TRBJ2-1, with 7 bases aligning to TRBD1. This CDR3 is built from 16 residues. The junction had 3 bases not matched to a gene; V was cut back by 0 bases and J by 1 base. In germline, CDR1 is LNHNV, CDR2 YYDKDF (reference sequence). CDR3 loop: CATSRDLTGSYNEQFF. The CDR3, as DNA: TGTGCCACCAGCAGAGATCTGACAGGGTCCTACAATGAGCAGTTCTTC.

CDR3 in DNA: TGTGCCAGCAGCCCCGGGACTAGCGGGATGGAGCAGTACTTC. This sequence encodes CASSPGTSGMEQYF. The chain links TRBV9 to TRBJ2-5, with 13 positions matching TRBD2. The length of the CDR3 is 14 residues. Unmatched junction bases numbered 8, after V lost 4 bases and J lost 11 bases. Per the germline V gene, CDR1 is SGDLS and CDR2 is YYNGEE.

The gene calls are TRBV7-9 and TRBJ2-1; TRBD2 might be the D (6 bases). The CDR3 contains 14 residues. V dropped 2 bases and J dropped 5 bases, with 10 bases sitting between them. Germline CDR1 is SEHNR and CDR2 is FQNEAQ (reference sequence). The CDR3 reads CASSLLTRHNEQFF. As DNA, the CDR3 is TGTGCCAGCAGCTTACTGACTAGACACAATGAGCAGTTCTTC.

The V and J genes are TRBV2 and TRBJ2-5; D is possibly TRBD1 or TRBD2 (5 bases each). Between the trimmed V and J ends, which lost 1 base and 4 bases, there was a span of 13 bases. This CDR3 has 15 amino acids. Germline-derived CDR1 and CDR2 are SNHLY and FYNNEI. The CDR3: CASSEGVGTGETQYF. The CDR3 nucleotides read TGTGCCAGCAGTGAAGGGGTAGGGACGGGAGAGACCCAGTACTTC.